These T cell receptor beta chains were read from a single sample in a study of beta chain features in type 1 diabetes. The assay was immunoSEQ multiplex PCR, and TCRdb's table has in-frame clones only and misses some. The sample has under 900,000 clones; about a sixth are singletons. Sample: naive CD4+ T cells from blood. Receptor source: a woman aged 18-29 years in good health. The CDR3 runs from the conserved cysteine through the conserved F or W. D genes are given only for firm matches. Some rows have no size entry. The others give once, few or many, or a class for an expanded clone.

V gene	CDR3 length	clone size	D gene	J gene	CDR3 DNA	CDR3 protein
TRBV6-1	17	.	TRBD2	TRBJ2-1	TGTGCCAGCAGTGGTGGGACTAGCGGGAGGGAGGGCTATGAGCAGTTCTTC	CASSGGTSGREGYEQFF
TRBV19	12	few	TRBD1	TRBJ1-1	TGTGCCAGTAGTTCACAGGGGAGAGAAGCTTTCTTT	CASSSQGREAFF
TRBV19	16	.	.	TRBJ2-4	TGTGCCAGTAGTCCGACGGAGTGGTTAGCCAAAAACATTCAGTACTTC	CASSPTEWLAKNIQYF
TRBV7-3	15	few	.	TRBJ2-3	TGTGCCAGCAGCCAACGGGGCGGCTTCACAGATACGCAGTATTTT	CASSQRGGFTDTQYF
TRBV27	14	once	TRBD1	TRBJ2-7	TGTGCCAGCAGTTCAGAGACAGGGGCGCACGAGCAGTACTTC	CASSSETGAHEQYF
TRBV4-3	15	few	TRBD1	TRBJ2-7	TGCGCCAGCAGCCAGGTGGACAGGGGATCCTACGAGCAGTACTTC	CASSQVDRGSYEQYF
TRBV28	11	few	.	TRBJ2-1	TGTGCCAGCAGTGGGCGCTATGAGCAGTTCTTC	CASSGRYEQFF
TRBV29-1	15	few	.	TRBJ1-1	TGCAGCGTTGAGCCGGGTACAGGGATTAACACTGAAGCTTTCTTT	CSVEPGTGINTEAFF
TRBV25-1	15	.	TRBD2	TRBJ2-1	TGTGCCAGCAGTGAACTAGCGGGCGCCCCAAATGAGCAGTTCTTC	CASSELAGAPNEQFF
TRBV9	16	few	.	TRBJ2-5	TGTGCCAGCAGCGTAGGAAGCGGAGGAGCCGCGGAGACCCAGTACTTC	CASSVGSGGAAETQYF
TRBV5-6	13	few	.	TRBJ2-3	TGTGCCAGCAGCTTGTGGGAGTCGGATACGCAGTATTTT	CASSLWESDTQYF
TRBV19	15	few	.	TRBJ2-1	TGTGCCAGTAGTATCGGGAGCAGCTCCTACAATGAGCAGTTCTTC	CASSIGSSSYNEQFF
TRBV28	12	few	.	TRBJ1-1	TGTGCCAGCAGTCCGCCCTACACTGAAGCTTTCTTT	CASSPPYTEAFF
TRBV4-3	15	once	.	TRBJ2-5	TGCGCCAGCAGCCAAGCTTGGACAGCCCAAGAGACCCAGTACTTC	CASSQAWTAQETQYF
TRBV19	14	.	.	TRBJ2-2	TGTGCCAGCTATACGAGGGCGAACACCGGGGAGCTGTTTTTT	CASYTRANTGELFF
TRBV7-2	14	few	.	TRBJ2-5	TGTGCCAGCAGCTCTGACAGAATCCAAGAGACCCAGTACTTC	CASSSDRIQETQYF
TRBV28	13	.	.	TRBJ2-1	TGTGCCAGCAGGCTCCCAGGCGGGCGTGAGCAGTTCTTC	CASRLPGGREQFF
TRBV7-9	12	few	TRBD1	TRBJ2-7	TGTGCCAGCAGCTTGCAGGGGGACGAGCAGTACTTC	CASSLQGDEQYF
TRBV7-2	16	few	.	TRBJ1-5	TGTGCCAGCAGCTTAGGACAGGCGGGCGTCAATCAGCCCCAGCATTTT	CASSLGQAGVNQPQHF
TRBV2	12	.	.	TRBJ2-2	TGTGCCAGCAGTGCGAACACCGGGGAGCTGTTTTTT	CASSANTGELFF
TRBV4-1	15	.	.	TRBJ2-6	TGCGCCAGCAGCCAAGGCAGGGCTGGGGCCAACGTCCTGACTTTC	CASSQGRAGANVLTF
TRBV18	15	few	.	TRBJ2-7	TGTGCCAGCTCACCACGAGGAGAGGCCTCCTACGAGCAGTACTTC	CASSPRGEASYEQYF
TRBV6-6	15	.	TRBD1	TRBJ1-5	TGTGCCAGCAGAGAGACAGGGGGCGGCAATCAGCCCCAGCATTTT	CASRETGGGNQPQHF
TRBV7-2	13	few	TRBD1	TRBJ1-5	TGTGCCAGCAGCCAACAGGGGGGACAGCCCCAGCATTTT	CASSQQGGQPQHF
TRBV2	13	.	TRBD1	TRBJ2-1	TGTGCCAGCAGCTCCGGATGGGGACAGAGGCAGTTCTTC	CASSSGWGQRQFF
TRBV15	12	few	.	TRBJ1-3	TGTGCCAGCAGGGCAACTGGAAACACCATATATTTT	CASRATGNTIYF
TRBV18	18	.	.	TRBJ1-2	TGTGCCAGCTCACCGCCCACTAGGGATGGCCTTGGAGCCTATGGCTACACCTTC	CASSPPTRDGLGAYGYTF
TRBV7-2	15	few	TRBD1	TRBJ1-5	TGTGCCAGCAGCTTTGGACAGGGAAGCAATCAGCCCCAGCATTTT	CASSFGQGSNQPQHF
TRBV2	13	few	.	TRBJ2-1	TGTGCCAGCAGACCGGACAGCTACAATGAGCAGTTCTTC	CASRPDSYNEQFF
TRBV18	12	few	.	TRBJ2-7	TGTGCCAGCTCGACAGGAACCTACGAGCAGTACTTC	CASSTGTYEQYF
TRBV6-6	15	.	.	TRBJ1-2	TGTGCCAGCAGTTACGACGCTTATTCGAGGGGTGGCTACACCTTC	CASSYDAYSRGGYTF
TRBV27	13	.	TRBD2	TRBJ2-7	TGTGCCAGCAGTGAAGCGGGAGGGTACGAGCAGTACTTC	CASSEAGGYEQYF
TRBV29-1	14	.	.	TRBJ2-3	TGCAGCGTTGCGGGTCACCCCCACACAGATACGCAGTATTTT	CSVAGHPHTDTQYF
TRBV5-1	18	few	.	TRBJ2-6	TGCGCCAGCAGACAGGAGGGGCTAGCGCTCTCTGGGGCCAACGTCCTGACTTTC	CASRQEGLALSGANVLTF
TRBV11-2	14	.	.	TRBJ2-5	TGTGCCAGCAGCACCCGACTAGGGTCGGAGACCCAGTACTTC	CASSTRLGSETQYF
TRBV6-6	16	.	TRBD1	TRBJ1-1	TGTGCCAGCAGTTCTAAGAAGGGGGCTGGGGGCACTGAAGCTTTCTTT	CASSSKKGAGGTEAFF
TRBV19	17	.	TRBD2	TRBJ2-7	TGTGCCAGTAGTATAGCCCACGGAGGCGGGAGGGCCTACGAGCAGTACTTC	CASSIAHGGGRAYEQYF
TRBV4-1	14	few	TRBD1	TRBJ1-5	TGCGCCAGCAGCCAAGGACAGGGGGATTGGCCCCAGCATTTT	CASSQGQGDWPQHF
TRBV5-1	14	few	.	TRBJ2-3	TGCGCCAGCACTTGGGGGGAAAACACAGATACGCAGTATTTT	CASTWGENTDTQYF
TRBV11-1	15	few	TRBD1	TRBJ2-2	TGTGCCAGCAGTCCAGGACAGGGGAACACCGGGGAGCTGTTTTTT	CASSPGQGNTGELFF
TRBV11-1	13	.	.	TRBJ1-1	TGTGCCAGCAGCTGGGACAAGAACACTGAAGCTTTCTTT	CASSWDKNTEAFF